These T cell receptor beta chains were read from a single sample in a study. TCRdb reanalysed the 5' RACE reads using MiXCR and keeps one entry per CDR3 protein. Of around 9,700 distinct CDR3 sequences in the sample, about 14% were seen once. The source material was Tregs sorted from blood. The receptors come from a female donor with breast cancer. CDR3s include the opening cysteine and the closing phenylalanine or tryptophan. A D gene is named only where the DNA matches it firmly. Clone sizes are given selectively: once, few, many, or a class where the clone is expanded.

CDR3aa	CDR3nt	abundance	v_gene	j_gene	d_gene
CASSQDRALRGKLFF	TGCGCCAGCAGCCAAGATAGGGCGTTAAGAGGAAAACTGTTTTTT	many	TRBV4-1	TRBJ1-4	.
CASSLGLAGGTDTQYF	TGCGCCAGCAGCTTGGGGCTAGCGGGAGGCACAGATACGCAGTATTTT	many	TRBV5-1	TRBJ2-3	TRBD2
CASSPLTGATDTQYF	TGTGCCAGCAGTCCGTTGACAGGGGCCACAGATACGCAGTATTTT	many	TRBV27	TRBJ2-3	TRBD1
CANSLPVNYGYTF	TGTGCCAACAGCTTGCCGGTCAACTATGGCTACACCTTC	.	TRBV5-6	TRBJ1-2	.
CASSQVWEVKNIQYF	TGCGCCAGCAGCCAAGTGTGGGAAGTCAAAAACATTCAGTACTTC	once	TRBV4-3	TRBJ2-4	.
CDSSLGLGNTYEQYF	TGTGACAGCAGCCTTGGATTGGGGAACACCTACGAGCAGTACTTC	.	TRBV3-1	TRBJ2-7	.
CASSLRTGTYEQYF	TGTGCCAGCAGCCTTCGGACAGGAACCTACGAGCAGTACTTC	few	TRBV28	TRBJ2-7	TRBD1
CASSLGGTGGWGIQNF	TGTGCCAGCAGCTTGGGAGGGACAGGGGGCTGGGGCATTCAGAACTTC	.	TRBV5-5	TRBJ2-4	TRBD1
CASSQRQGPSPLHF	TGCGCCAGCAGTCAGAGACAGGGGCCCTCACCCCTCCACTTT	medium-sized	TRBV5-1	TRBJ1-6	TRBD1
CASSLKTASYEQYF	TGTGCCAGCAGCTTAAAAACAGCCTCCTACGAGCAGTACTTC	many	TRBV11-2	TRBJ2-7	.
CASSLVLAGPSYEQYF	TGTGCCAGCAGCTTAGTATTAGCGGGACCATCCTACGAGCAGTACTTC	many	TRBV7-2	TRBJ2-7	TRBD2
CASSLGAMNTEACF	TGTGCCAGCAGCTTAGGGGCCATGAACACTGAAGCTTGCTTT	once	TRBV7-2	TRBJ1-1	.
CATSHTMGSLYF	TGTGCCACCAGCCATACTATGGGATCCCTGTACTTC	few	TRBV7-6	TRBJ2-5	.
CASTSRFGVSSDTQYF	TGCGCCAGTACCTCCAGGTTTGGCGTTAGTTCAGATACGCAGTATTTT	many	TRBV5-1	TRBJ2-3	.
CASSIGTSGELFF	TGTGCCAGTAGTATAGGGACCTCCGGGGAGCTGTTTTTT	.	TRBV19	TRBJ2-2	.
CASSLQGAGETQYF	TGTGCCAGCAGTCTACAGGGGGCCGGAGAGACCCAGTACTTC	few	TRBV2	TRBJ2-5	TRBD1
CASRGIRDGGTDTQYF	TGTGCCAGCAGGGGGATAAGGGACGGAGGCACAGATACGCAGTATTTT	many	TRBV6-6	TRBJ2-3	.
CVSTIRGQMNTEAFF	TGTGTCAGCACCATTAGGGGACAAATGAACACTGAAGCTTTCTTT	.	TRBV6-5	TRBJ1-1	.
CASSQDVDRVDEQFF	TGTGCCAGCAGCCAAGATGTCGACAGAGTAGATGAGCAGTTCTTC	many	TRBV14	TRBJ2-1	.
CASSLVPRGLEDTQYF	TGTGCCAGCAGCTTGGTGCCCAGGGGGTTGGAAGATACGCAGTATTTT	many	TRBV5-5	TRBJ2-3	TRBD1
CASSLKGAHQPQHF	TGTGCCAGCAGTTTGAAGGGGGCCCATCAGCCCCAGCATTTT	many	TRBV27	TRBJ1-5	TRBD1